This entry is about one T cell receptor (beta chain). Antigen unknown. CDR3 length equals 16 residues. Unmatched junction bases numbered 15, after V lost 7 bases and J lost 7 bases. Germline V gene sequence: CDR1 SGHVS, CDR2 FQNEAQ. Assay used: immunoSEQ multiplex PCR; TCRdb lists only in-frame clones, some missing. The sample lists 48,000 or so clones, just over 85% occurring once. The data derive from a study of T cells in localized non-small cell lung cancer. The study, taken as a whole, reports: Heterogeneity remains possible because sequencing was limited to only one tumor region. Across samples, adjacent lung featured a median approximately 56 of the top 100 tumor clones. Elevated circulating T cell density in blood was associated with longer overall survival. Uninvolved adjacent lung had the highest recorded T cell clonality, with tumor below it.

The TCR was taken from a male donor aged 60 or over with stage III squamous cell lung carcinoma. The V gene is TRBV7-8, the J gene TRBJ2-2, with 7 nucleotides matching TRBD1. The specimen was peripheral blood, collected before any cancer treatment. CDR3 residues: CASTISGTGVFGELFF. CDR3 nucleotides: TGTGCCAGCACCATTAGTGGTACAGGGGTTTTCGGGGAGCTGTTTTTT.